These 30 T cell receptor beta chains came from one sample sequenced in a study of T cells after yellow fever vaccination. TCRdb reprocessed the 5' RACE reads with MiXCR, giving one entry per CDR3 protein. The sample has about 240,000 distinct CDR3 sequences; about 7% are singletons. The specimen was CD4+ T cells sorted from PBMCs, collected 15 days after the yellow fever booster vaccination. The receptors were sampled from a man aged 30 to 45 who received the YFV17D yellow fever vaccine.

This clonotype has only a few counts. The chain carries TRBV19 and TRBJ2-7; D is perhaps TRBD1 (6 bases). CDR1 is LNHDA, CDR2 SQIVND, per germline (reference sequence). The CDR3 totals 14 residues. V shed 1 base and J shed 3 bases, with 10 bases lying between them. The chain's CDR3 is CASSIAGHDYEQYF. The CDR3 DNA is TGTGCCAGTAGTATAGCGGGACACGACTACGAGCAGTACTTC.

In this sample, this clonotype turned up a few times. The chain links TRBV7-8 to TRBJ1-1; no definite D call. Germline CDR1 is SGHVS and CDR2 is FQNEAQ. CDR3 length equals 14 residues. The V end lost 2 bases, the J end lost 1 base, and 8 bases lay between the germline ends. The CDR3 region has the DNA TGTGCCAGCAGCTTAAAACGAGGGAACACTGAAGCTTTCTTT. It specifies CASSLKRGNTEAFF.

The sample holds a few counts of this clonotype. This chain joins TRBV5-5 and TRBJ1-5; D call uncertain. V lost 1 base and J lost 5, with 10 bases in between. Germline V CDR1 and CDR2: SGHKS, YYEKEE (reference sequence). The length of the CDR3 is 14 residues. CDR3 in amino acids: CASSLQDGYQPQHF. The CDR3 region has the DNA TGTGCCAGCAGCTTGCAGGACGGCTATCAGCCCCAGCATTTT.

V and J are TRBV7-2 and TRBJ1-1; D gene unclear. The ends were cut back, 5 bases at V and 4 bases at J, with 17 bases in the middle. This CDR3 has 15 residues. Germline assignment: CDR1 SGHTA and CDR2 FQGNSA. CDR3 protein: CASSPYTGLGTEAFF. CDR3 DNA sequence: TGTGCCAGCAGCCCGTATACCGGACTGGGCACTGAAGCTTTCTTT. The full variable domain, in which reference TRBV7-2 and TRBJ1-1 provide the parts outside the CDR3, is GAGVSQSPSNKVTEKGKDVELRCDPISGHTALYWYRQSLGQGLEFLIYFQGNSAPDKSGLPSDRFSAERTGGSVSTLTIQRTQQEDSAVYLCASSPYTGLGTEAFFGQGTRLTVV.

At least ten counts were recorded for this clonotype. The V gene is TRBV7-2, the J gene TRBJ2-5, with 8 positions matching TRBD1. The CDR3 runs to 14 residues. Trimming at V came to 5 bases and at J to 8 bases, leaving 10 bases not matched to a gene. The V gene's germline CDR1 is SGHTA and CDR2 FQGNSA. CDR3 residues: CASSPWTGSETQYF. The CDR3 bases are TGTGCCAGCAGCCCTTGGACAGGGTCTGAAACCCAGTACTTC.

This clonotype was observed a few times. The chain uses TRBV7-2 and TRBJ2-3; tentative D call: TRBD2 (5 bases). Trimming took off 6 bases at V and 2 bases at J, with 15 bases between the two ends. There are 15 residues in the CDR3. Germline V CDR1 and CDR2: SGHTA, FQGNSA. This CDR3 is CASSQGGLYTDTQYF. CDR3 sequence (DNA): TGTGCCAGCAGTCAAGGCGGACTTTACACAGATACGCAGTATTTT.

The gene calls are TRBV20-1 and TRBJ2-7; perhaps TRBD1 as D (6 bases). V shed 6 bases and J shed 3 bases, with 18 bases lying between them. Per the germline V gene, CDR1 is DFQATT and CDR2 is SNEGSKA (reference sequence). This CDR3 spans 14 amino acids. The CDR3 loop is CSALEWDTRYEQYF. For the CDR3, the DNA is TGCAGTGCCCTAGAATGGGACACGCGCTACGAGCAGTACTTC.

This clonotype was counted at least ten times. The V and J genes are TRBV20-1 and TRBJ1-1, with D unclear. This CDR3 is 14 amino acids long. Looked up from germline, CDR1 is DFQATT and CDR2 is SNEGSKA (reference sequence). The CDR3 bases are TGCATGATATCACGGGGAGGGCTGAACACTGAAGCTTTCTTT. It translates to CMISRGGLNTEAFF.

This clonotype was seen only a few times. This chain links TRBV7-2 with TRBJ2-5; no firm D call. The CDR3 spans 15 residues. CDR1 and CDR2 (germline): SGHTA, FQGNSA. V shed 4 bases and J shed 4 bases, with 16 bases lying between them. The chain's CDR3 is CASSSSPWSLETQYF. The CDR3 region has the DNA TGTGCCAGCAGCTCCTCTCCGTGGTCTTTAGAGACCCAGTACTTC.

The chain employs TRBV13 and TRBJ2-7; a possible D gene is TRBD1 (7 bases). This CDR3 contains 15 residues. Germline V gives CDR1 PRHDT, CDR2 FYEKMQ (reference sequence). V lost 4 bases and J 3 bases, leaving 16 bases between the germline ends. The CDR3: CASSWGRRGVYEQYF. CDR3 coding DNA: TGTGCCAGCAGCTGGGGTCGCAGGGGGGTCTACGAGCAGTACTTC.

This clonotype was recorded a few times. V gene TRBV6-5 combines with J gene TRBJ2-7; either TRBD1 or TRBD2 may fit D (5 bases each). Trimming pared 4 bases from V and 6 bases from J, leaving 16 bases between. Germline V gene data show CDR1 as MNHEY and CDR2 as SVGAGI. This CDR3 region has 14 residues. CDR3 bases: TGTGCCAGCAGTTCCCTACCGACAGCGGCCGAGCAGTACTTC. It translates to CASSSLPTAAEQYF.

The chain carries TRBV20-1 and TRBJ2-1; D is unresolved. The CDR3 consists of 11 residues. CDR1 and CDR2 from the germline V gene are DFQATT and SNEGSKA (reference sequence). The ends were cut back, 6 bases at V and 9 bases at J, with 12 bases in the middle. In DNA, the CDR3 is TGCAGTGCCTTAGTGGTCGCTGAGCAGTTCTTC. This sequence encodes CSALVVAEQFF.

Only a few counts were recorded for this clonotype. The chain has TRBV5-6 and TRBJ2-5; no definite D call. CDR3 length: 15 amino acids. The germline V and J ends were trimmed by 0 bases and 1 base, with 10 bases remaining between them. Germline-derived CDR1 and CDR2 are SGHDT and YYEEEE. The CDR3 DNA reads TGTGCCAGCAGCTTGGCCCCCACCGTCCAAGAGACCCAGTACTTC. Its protein product is CASSLAPTVQETQYF.

This clonotype was seen only a few times. The gene calls are TRBV12-3 or TRBV12-4 and TRBJ1-2; D ambiguous. Trimming took 4 bases from V and 3 from J, leaving 6 bases between them. The CDR3 loop spans 12 amino acids. CDR3: CASSSVYYGYTF. CDR3 DNA sequence: TGTGCCAGCAGTTCAGTTTACTATGGCTACACCTTC.

This clonotype was seen repeatedly, ten times or more. The chain carries TRBV28 and TRBJ2-7; 7 nucleotides line up with TRBD1. Germline values: CDR1 MDHEN, CDR2 SYDVKM. The CDR3 covers 12 residues. The junction had 4 bases not matched to a gene; V was cut back by 8 bases and J by 3 bases. For the CDR3, the DNA is TGTGCCAGCGAGGGGGCGGGCTACGAGCAGTACTTC. It specifies CASEGAGYEQYF.

This clonotype was seen only a few times. V usage is TRBV27 and J usage is TRBJ1-4, with unresolved D. Trimming removed 8 bases at V and 5 bases at J, with 15 bases between. This CDR3 comprises 14 residues. The germline V gene has CDR1 MNHEY and CDR2 SMNVEV (reference sequence). CDR3 DNA sequence: TGTGCCAGCTCGACCCTAATCGGAAATGAAAAACTGTTTTTT. It translates to CASSTLIGNEKLFF.

This clonotype has ten or more counts. The CDR3 loop reads CSARQGANTEAFF. The DNA for the CDR3 is TGCAGTGCTAGACAGGGGGCGAACACTGAAGCTTTCTTT. The genes are TRBV20-1 and TRBJ1-1, with 8 bases identical to TRBD1. The CDR3 is 13 residues long. From germline, CDR1 is DFQATT and CDR2 SNEGSKA (reference sequence). Unmatched junction bases numbered 0, after V lost 2 bases and J lost 1 base.

This clonotype was recorded many times. The V and J genes are TRBV12-3 or TRBV12-4 and TRBJ1-6; D is unclear. V gave up 4 bases and J gave up 10 bases, with 17 bases separating them. The CDR3 runs to 15 residues. CDR3: CASSSPPNGGSPLHF. The CDR3 DNA sequence: TGTGCCAGCAGTTCCCCCCCCAACGGTGGGTCACCCCTCCACTTT.

This clonotype was counted a few times. The chain recombines TRBV7-2 with TRBJ1-5, with unresolved D. The ends were cut back, 5 bases at V and 4 bases at J, with 15 bases in the middle. Germline values: CDR1 SGHTA, CDR2 FQGNSA. CDR3 size: 15 residues. The CDR3 bases are TGTGCCAGCAGCCTACCGGGTGTCCCTAATCAGCCCCAGCATTTT. Translating it yields CASSLPGVPNQPQHF.

J is TRBJ2-5 and V is TRBV9; the D gene is possibly TRBD2 (6 bases). This CDR3 is 19 amino acids long. V was pared by 0 bases and J by 5 bases, with 26 bases between. Per germline, CDR1 SGDLS and CDR2 YYNGEE. The CDR3 bases are TGTGCCAGCAGCGTAGTCCTAGCGCGGCCCCTTGGACGGGGGGAGACCCAGTACTTC. Protein product: CASSVVLARPLGRGETQYF.

Turning to this clonotype: Since a much larger clone is just one base distant, this may be a read error. The chain joins TRBV12-3 or TRBV12-4 to TRBJ2-7, with TRBD1 as a possible D gene (5 bases). The CDR3 is 11 amino acids. With 6 bases removed from V and 5 bases from J, the gap between germline ends came to 8 bases. CDR3 region: CASRQADEQYF. Here the CDR3 DNA reads TGTGCCAGCAGACAGGCAGACGAGCAGTACTTC.

This clonotype has only a few counts. V and J are TRBV6-5 and TRBJ2-1; D tentatively fits TRBD1 or TRBD2 (6 bases each). The CDR3 sequence is 16 residues long. The germline V and J ends were trimmed by 2 bases and 2 bases, with 13 bases remaining between them. Germline loops: CDR1 MNHEY, CDR2 SVGAGI. The CDR3 reads CASSYRRDKAYNEQFF. The DNA of the CDR3 is TGTGCCAGCAGTTACCGGCGGGACAAAGCCTACAATGAGCAGTTCTTC.

The chain has TRBV24-1 and TRBJ2-1, with TRBD2 identical over 7 bases. With 0 bases clipped from V and 1 base from J, the junction kept 2 bases outside the gene matches. CDR3 length: 16 amino acids. Germline-derived CDR1 and CDR2 are KGHDR and SFDVKD. The chain's CDR3 is CATSDLGGGSYNEQFF. The CDR3 DNA reads TGTGCCACCAGTGATTTGGGGGGGGGGTCCTACAATGAGCAGTTCTTC.

The table lists this clonotype with many counts. V gene TRBV5-5 combines with J gene TRBJ2-2; 7 positions agree with TRBD2. J lost 4 bases, V lost 3 bases, and 6 bases had no gene match. CDR1 and CDR2 from the germline V gene are SGHKS and YYEKEE (reference sequence). This CDR3 region has 15 residues. The CDR3, as DNA: TGTGCCAGCAGCTCTCGGGGGGAGGTCACCGGGGAGCTGTTTTTT. Amino acids: CASSSRGEVTGELFF.

V gene TRBV7-8 combines with J gene TRBJ1-5; 7 nucleotides line up with TRBD1. The CDR3 is 17 residues long. Germline V gene data show CDR1 as SGHVS and CDR2 as FQNEAQ. V dropped 2 bases and J dropped 0; count of bases not matched to a gene: 7. The CDR3 protein is CASSLLQGINSNQPQHF. CDR3 nucleotide sequence: TGTGCCAGCAGCTTATTACAGGGGATTAATAGCAATCAGCCCCAGCATTTT.

This clonotype was observed many times. CDR3 in amino acids: CASSYRRRVAGESDTQYF. The CDR3 DNA sequence: TGTGCCAGCAGTTACCGTAGAAGGGTAGCGGGAGAGTCAGATACGCAGTATTTT. The chain employs TRBV6-5 and TRBJ2-3, with 9 bases identical to TRBD2. Germline trimming cut 2 bases from V and 4 bases from J; bases unmatched to any gene: 13. The CDR3 runs 18 residues. CDR1 and CDR2 from the germline V gene are MNHEY and SVGAGI.

This clonotype has at least ten counts. This chain links TRBV7-8 with TRBJ2-5; D assignment may be TRBD1 or TRBD2 (5 bases each). Germline CDR1 reads SGHVS; CDR2 reads FQNEAQ. V lost 1 base and J 7 bases, leaving 13 bases between the germline ends. This CDR3 spans 14 amino acids. The CDR3 spells CASSLVGTAGTQYF. The CDR3 coding sequence is TGTGCCAGCAGCTTAGTAGGGACGGCGGGGACCCAGTACTTC.

This chain joins TRBV29-1 and TRBJ1-1, with D uncertain. From germline, CDR1 is SQVTM and CDR2 ANQGSEA. The CDR3 sequence is 13 residues long. Between the trimmed V and J ends, which lost 7 bases and 0 bases, there was a span of 12 bases. The CDR3 loop reads CSASNLMNTEAFF. In DNA, the CDR3 is TGCAGCGCTTCCAACCTTATGAACACTGAAGCTTTCTTT.

This clonotype was seen more than once but under ten times. The V gene is TRBV5-1, the J gene TRBJ2-3; a possible D gene is TRBD1 (6 bases). Germline loops: CDR1 SGHRS, CDR2 YFSETQ. V was shortened by 3 bases and J by 6 bases, with 14 bases between the two germline ends. The CDR3 consists of 14 residues. CDR3 sequence: CASSSGSGHDTQYF. The CDR3 DNA reads TGCGCCAGCAGCTCCGGGTCGGGACATGATACGCAGTATTTT.

The table lists this clonotype with many counts. V and J are TRBV15 and TRBJ2-1, with D possibly TRBD2 on 5 matching bases. The CDR3 length is 16 residues. V lost 1 base and J lost 7, with 17 bases in between. The germline CDR1 and CDR2 sequences are LNHNV and YYDKDF (reference sequence). The CDR3 DNA is TGTGCCACCAGCAGAGGGGTGGGAGTAAGTTCAAATGAGCAGTTCTTC. This codes for CATSRGVGVSSNEQFF.